These 16 T cell receptor beta chains originate from one sample sequenced in a study of T cell responses to AZD1222 COVID-19 vaccine. Produced via immunoSEQ multiplex PCR; TCRdb's table is partial and in-frame only. The repertoire includes approximately 180,000 clones, approximately 90% of them detected once, and approximately 4.2% sits in the top ten. Sequencing was performed on peripheral blood, taken 28 days after the second dose of the MenACWY control vaccine. The receptors here all came from an adult who received the MenACWY meningococcal vaccine as a control.

The V and J genes are TRBV4-1 and TRBJ1-1; unclear D gene. This CDR3 is 13 amino acids long. V was trimmed by 1 base and J by 6 bases, leaving 9 bases between them. The germline V gene encodes CDR1 MGHRA and CDR2 YSYEKL. The CDR3 region is CASSQVRWAEAFF. As DNA, the CDR3 is TGCGCCAGCAGCCAAGTGAGGTGGGCTGAAGCTTTCTTT.

This chain uses TRBV29-1 with TRBJ2-5; 10 nucleotides line up with TRBD2. The V segment lost 6 bases and the J segment 5 bases; nucleotides outside the gene matches: 3. The CDR3 has 12 amino acids. CDR1 and CDR2 from the germline V gene are SQVTM and ANQGSEA. The CDR3 nucleotides are TGCAGCGTCCAAGCGGGAGGGGAGACCCAGTACTTC. This encodes CSVQAGGETQYF.

The chain uses TRBV9 and TRBJ2-2; 8 bases agree with TRBD1. Germline V gene lookup returns CDR1 SGDLS and CDR2 YYNGEE. This CDR3 spans 16 amino acids. After removal of 4 bases from V and 7 bases from J, the junction contained 12 bases not matched to a gene. The DNA for the CDR3 is TGTGCCAGCAGCTACCACGCACAGGGGGTTGACGGGGAGCTGTTTTTT. Translating gives CASSYHAQGVDGELFF.

The rearrangement joins TRBV3-1 (or the pseudogene TRBV3-2) to TRBJ2-7; D not resolved. Trimming left V 0 bases short and J 3 bases short, with 12 bases between. Germline lookup yields CDR1 LGHDT and CDR2 YNNKEL (reference sequence). This CDR3 region has 15 residues. CDR3 sequence reads: CASSQDNQPFYEQYF. The DNA for the CDR3 is TGTGCCAGCAGCCAAGACAACCAGCCCTTCTACGAGCAGTACTTC.

The chain uses TRBV19 and TRBJ1-5, with D possibly being TRBD1 (5 bases). Looked up from germline, CDR1 is LNHDA and CDR2 is SQIVND (reference sequence). Trimming cost V 5 bases and J 1 base, with 9 bases left between them. This CDR3 contains 14 residues. CDR3 region: CASSGAGSNQPQHF. CDR3 in DNA: TGTGCCAGTAGTGGGGCAGGAAGCAATCAGCCCCAGCATTTT.

J is TRBJ2-5 and V is TRBV6-2 or TRBV6-3; tentatively, D is TRBD2 (5 bases). Between the trimmed V and J ends, which lost 1 base and 4 bases, there was a span of 16 bases. This CDR3 has 16 residues. Germline CDR1 reads MNHEY; CDR2 reads SVGEGT. The CDR3 protein is CASSYLKPASGETQYF. The CDR3 DNA is TGTGCCAGCAGTTACTTAAAGCCGGCCAGCGGAGAGACCCAGTACTTC.

V gene TRBV14 combines with J gene TRBJ2-7; possibly TRBD2 for D (6 bases). V was pared by 4 bases and J by 1 base, with 11 bases between. In germline, CDR1 is SGHDN, CDR2 FVKESK. There are 14 residues in the CDR3. CDR3 bases: TGTGCCAGCAGCCGACTAGGGGTATCCTACGAGCAGTACTTC. This sequence encodes CASSRLGVSYEQYF.

Only a few counts were recorded for this clone. This chain links TRBV6-5 with TRBJ1-1, with D perhaps TRBD1 (5 bases). There are 12 residues in the CDR3. Germline values: CDR1 MNHEY, CDR2 SVGAGI. Trimming took 8 bases from V and 5 from J, leaving 12 bases between them. CDR3 DNA: TGTGCCAGCTGGACAAGGGGAACTGAAGCTTTCTTT. This sequence encodes CASWTRGTEAFF.

V is TRBV29-1 and J is TRBJ2-2; possible D gene TRBD1, 6 bases. The CDR3 consists of 14 residues. The V end lost 6 bases, the J end lost 3 bases, and 14 bases lay between the germline ends. Germline V CDR1 and CDR2: SQVTM, ANQGSEA. The DNA for the CDR3 is TGCAGCGTCACCCGGGACATTGACACCGGGGAGCTGTTTTTT. Protein: CSVTRDIDTGELFF.

This chain uses TRBV6-5 with TRBJ1-1; D is ambiguous. The CDR3 spans 14 residues. Germline CDR1 MNHEY, CDR2 SVGAGI. V was cut by 7 bases and J by 2 bases, with 14 bases left in between. The CDR3 nucleotides are TGTGCCAGCATGGAAATAGGCACCAACACTGAAGCTTTCTTT. Protein: CASMEIGTNTEAFF.

This clone was counted between two and nine times. This chain joins TRBV19 and TRBJ1-2; the D is unclear. Trimming shortened V by 0 bases and J by 7 bases, and 18 bases separated the two germline ends. The CDR3 is made up of 16 amino acids. Looked up from germline, CDR1 is LNHDA and CDR2 is SQIVND (reference sequence). The CDR3 here is CASSIDGVLMRSGYTF. DNA for the CDR3: TGTGCCAGTAGTATAGACGGGGTCCTTATGCGGAGTGGCTACACCTTC.

The chain employs TRBV5-6 and TRBJ1-1, with D unresolved. Trimming removed 1 base from V and 2 bases from J, with 0 bases in between. CDR3 length equals 11 residues. In germline, CDR1 is SGHDT, CDR2 YYEEEE. Written as DNA, the CDR3 is TGTGCCAGCAGCTTGAACACTGAAGCTTTCTTT. It translates to CASSLNTEAFF.

J is TRBJ1-5 and V is TRBV3-1 (or the pseudogene TRBV3-2); D is uncertain. This CDR3 contains 14 residues. CDR1 LGHDT and CDR2 YNNKEL come from the germline V gene (reference sequence). Deletions cut 4 bases from V and 4 bases from J, with 11 bases between. CDR3 residues: CASSPGADNQPQHF. CDR3 nucleotides: TGTGCCAGCAGCCCTGGAGCGGATAATCAGCCCCAGCATTTT.

The chain has TRBV24-1 and TRBJ2-3, with 7 positions matching TRBD1. This CDR3 region has 14 residues. Germline lookup yields CDR1 KGHDR and CDR2 SFDVKD. V lost 3 bases, J lost 3 bases, and 2 bases stayed unmatched. The CDR3 DNA sequence: TGTGCCACCAGTGATGGCAGGGGGACAGATACGCAGTATTTT. It yields the protein CATSDGRGTDTQYF.

The V and J genes are TRBV6-2 or TRBV6-3 and TRBJ1-3; no definite D call. The CDR3 totals 15 residues. V lost 2 bases and J 3 bases, leaving 11 bases between the germline ends. Germline V lookup: CDR1 MNHEY, CDR2 SVGEGT. Here the CDR3 DNA reads TGTGCCAGCAGTTACCTCCCGGGCCATGGAAACACCATATATTTT. Translation: CASSYLPGHGNTIYF.

The chain joins TRBV9 to TRBJ1-2; weak D call: TRBD1 (6 bases). Trimming removed 0 bases at V and 8 bases at J, with 11 bases between. The CDR3 sequence is 13 residues long. Per the germline V gene, CDR1 is SGDLS and CDR2 is YYNGEE. In nucleotides, the CDR3 is TGTGCCAGCAGCGTAGGAGGGACAATGGGCTACACCTTC. The encoded protein is CASSVGGTMGYTF.